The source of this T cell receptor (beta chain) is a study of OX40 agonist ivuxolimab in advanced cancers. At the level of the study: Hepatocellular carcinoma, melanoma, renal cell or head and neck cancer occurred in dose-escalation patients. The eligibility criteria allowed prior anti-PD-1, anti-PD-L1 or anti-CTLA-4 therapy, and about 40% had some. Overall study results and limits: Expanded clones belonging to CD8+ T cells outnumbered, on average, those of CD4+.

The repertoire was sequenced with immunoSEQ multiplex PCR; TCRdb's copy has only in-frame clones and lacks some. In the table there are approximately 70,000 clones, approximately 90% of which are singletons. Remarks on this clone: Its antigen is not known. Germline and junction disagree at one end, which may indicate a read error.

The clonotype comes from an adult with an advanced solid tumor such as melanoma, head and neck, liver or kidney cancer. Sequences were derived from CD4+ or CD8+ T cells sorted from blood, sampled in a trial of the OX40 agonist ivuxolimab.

The CDR3 sequence is CTIRPHGGNEQYF. The CDR3 DNA reads as TGTACCATCAGACCCCACGGGGGGAACGAGCAGTACTTC. The chain employs TRBV10-3 and TRBJ2-7, with 7 nucleotides matching TRBD2. The CDR3 contains 13 residues. Germline CDR1 and CDR2: ENHRY and SYGVKD.